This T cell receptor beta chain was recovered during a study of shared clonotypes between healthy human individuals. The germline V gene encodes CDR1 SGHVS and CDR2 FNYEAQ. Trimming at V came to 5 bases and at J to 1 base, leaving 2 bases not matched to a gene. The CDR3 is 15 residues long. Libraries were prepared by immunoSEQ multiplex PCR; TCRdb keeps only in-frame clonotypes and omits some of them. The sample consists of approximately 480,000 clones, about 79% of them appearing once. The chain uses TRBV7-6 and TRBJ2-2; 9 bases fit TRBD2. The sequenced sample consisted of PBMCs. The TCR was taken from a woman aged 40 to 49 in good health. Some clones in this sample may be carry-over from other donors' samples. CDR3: CASSRAGGNTGELFF. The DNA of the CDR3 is TGTGCCAGCAGCCGAGCGGGAGGGAACACCGGGGAGCTGTTTTTT.